This record looks at one TCR beta chain sequence and its context. The data were produced by immunoSEQ multiplex PCR, yet TCRdb's version contains in-frame clones alone and is incomplete. The data show about 67,000 clones, 90% seen once. This record comes from a study of T cell changes during pregnancy in multiple sclerosis. Germline CDR1 MNHNS, CDR2 SASEGT. CDR3 length equals 16 residues. The junction had 6 bases not matched to a gene; V was cut back by 2 bases and J by 2 bases. The material was peripheral blood, obtained in the third trimester of pregnancy. V and J are TRBV6-1 and TRBJ2-3; 8 bases are a match to TRBD2. The receptor was derived from a female donor with multiple sclerosis, enrolled in a pregnancy study. The CDR3 spells CASSEPIAGFTDTQYF. The CDR3 coding sequence is TGTGCCAGCAGTGAACCCATAGCGGGGTTCACAGATACGCAGTATTTT.